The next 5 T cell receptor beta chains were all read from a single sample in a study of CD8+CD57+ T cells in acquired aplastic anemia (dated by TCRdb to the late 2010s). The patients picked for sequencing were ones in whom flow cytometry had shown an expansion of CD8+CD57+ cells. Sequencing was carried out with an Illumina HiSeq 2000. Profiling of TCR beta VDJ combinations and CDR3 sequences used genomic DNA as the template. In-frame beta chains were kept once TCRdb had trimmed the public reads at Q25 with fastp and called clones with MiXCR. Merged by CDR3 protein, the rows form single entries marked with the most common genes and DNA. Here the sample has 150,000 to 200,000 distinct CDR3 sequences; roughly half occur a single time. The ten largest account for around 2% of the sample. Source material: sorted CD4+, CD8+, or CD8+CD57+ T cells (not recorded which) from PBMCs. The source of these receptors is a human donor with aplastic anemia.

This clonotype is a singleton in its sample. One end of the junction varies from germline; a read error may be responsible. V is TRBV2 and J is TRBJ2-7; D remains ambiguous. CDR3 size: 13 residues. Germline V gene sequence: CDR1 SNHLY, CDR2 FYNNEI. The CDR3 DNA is TGTACCAGCAGAGAACAAGGACCCTACGAGCAGTACTTC. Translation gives CTSREQGPYEQYF.

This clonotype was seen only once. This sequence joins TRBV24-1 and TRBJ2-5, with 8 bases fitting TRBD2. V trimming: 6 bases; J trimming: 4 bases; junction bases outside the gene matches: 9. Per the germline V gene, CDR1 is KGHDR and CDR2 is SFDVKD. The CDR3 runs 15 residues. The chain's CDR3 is CATSRRGGQVETQYF. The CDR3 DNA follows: TGTGCCACCAGTCGGCGCGGGGGGCAGGTAGAGACCCAGTACTTC.

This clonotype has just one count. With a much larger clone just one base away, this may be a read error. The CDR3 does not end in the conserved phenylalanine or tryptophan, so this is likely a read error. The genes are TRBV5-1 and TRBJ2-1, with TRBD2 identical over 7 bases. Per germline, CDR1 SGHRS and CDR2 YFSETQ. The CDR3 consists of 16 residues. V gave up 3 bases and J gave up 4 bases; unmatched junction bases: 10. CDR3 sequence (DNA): TGCGCCAGCAGCTCCGGACTAGACGGTACATACAATGAGCAGTTCCTC. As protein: CASSSGLDGTYNEQFL.

CDR3 protein: CSAPPPGLAGEEQFF. CDR3 coding DNA: TGCAGTGCTCCACCACCCGGACTAGCGGGAGAAGAGCAGTTCTTC. The rearrangement links TRBV20-1 to TRBJ2-1; 13 bases map to TRBD2. Trimming took 5 bases from V and 10 from J; bases not matched to a gene: 11. Germline loops: CDR1 DFQATT, CDR2 SNEGSKA (reference sequence). This CDR3 has 15 amino acids.

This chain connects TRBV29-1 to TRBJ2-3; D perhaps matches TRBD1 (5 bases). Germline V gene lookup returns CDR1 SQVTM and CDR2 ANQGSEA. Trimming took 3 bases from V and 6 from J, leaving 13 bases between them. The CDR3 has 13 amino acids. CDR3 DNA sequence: TGCAGCGTTGACGAACAGGTTTTGGATACGCAGTATTTT. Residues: CSVDEQVLDTQYF.